Listed below are T cell receptor beta chains from one sample, sequenced in a study of CD8+ T cells in alopecia areata. Sequenced by immunoSEQ multiplex PCR; TCRdb stores in-frame clones only, minus some. The table shows around 150,000 clones, with 82% occurring only once. The starting material was CD8+ T cells sorted from blood, obtained at week 4, from a patient treated with tofacitinib. Every receptor here comes from a human donor with alopecia areata. Each CDR3 is given with its conserved first and last residue. Each record gives: clone size, J gene, V gene, D gene, CDR3 protein, CDR3 DNA. A D gene is named only where the DNA matches it firmly. Size is omitted from some rows. Given values are once, few, many or a class for expanded clones.

>.|TRBJ2-4|TRBV27|.
CASSLSDGNVQYF
TGTGCCAGCAGTTTGTCAGACGGGAATGTTCAGTACTTC
>.|TRBJ1-1|TRBV4-3|.
CASSQDSNSEAFF
TGCGCCAGCAGCCAAGATAGCAACAGTGAAGCTTTCTTT
>.|TRBJ1-2|TRBV10-3|.
CAIRDPAADYGYTF
TGTGCCATCAGGGACCCGGCCGCGGACTATGGCTACACCTTC
>once|TRBJ2-1|TRBV5-6|TRBD1
CASKIVGTAIHEQFF
TGTGCCAGCAAAATAGTCGGGACAGCTATTCATGAGCAGTTCTTC
>.|TRBJ2-1|TRBV5-6|TRBD1
CASSLPGQGHNEQFF
TGTGCCAGCAGCTTACCGGGACAGGGACACAATGAGCAGTTCTTC
>.|TRBJ1-4|TRBV29-1|TRBD1
CSVEDPRGGEKLFF
TGCAGCGTTGAAGATCCCAGGGGGGGTGAAAAACTGTTTTTT
>.|TRBJ2-1|TRBV4-3|.
CASSQVTLVNEQFF
TGCGCCAGCAGCCAAGTAACATTAGTCAATGAGCAGTTCTTC
>.|TRBJ2-7|TRBV19|.
CASSNPGRTLTYEQYF
TGTGCCAGTAGTAATCCAGGACGGACCCTGACCTACGAGCAGTACTTC
>.|TRBJ2-3|TRBV21-1|.
CASRGAGDTQYF
TGTGCCAGCAGGGGGGCGGGAGATACGCAGTATTTT
>.|TRBJ2-5|TRBV15|.
CATSRADGGPLTETQYF
TGTGCCACCAGCAGAGCGGACGGGGGGCCCCTTACGGAGACCCAGTACTTC
>.|TRBJ2-7|TRBV7-8|.
CASSGGRDGQYF
TGTGCCAGCAGCGGGGGCCGGGACGGGCAGTACTTC
>.|TRBJ2-3|TRBV14|.
CASSQATERVPDTQYF
TGTGCCAGCAGCCAAGCGACAGAAAGGGTTCCAGATACGCAGTATTTT
>once|TRBJ2-7|TRBV4-2|.
CASSQGSGEQYF
TGTGCCAGCAGCCAAGGATCGGGAGAGCAGTACTTC
>.|TRBJ2-5|TRBV7-9|.
CAILRTQYF
TGTGCCATCCTAAGGACCCAGTACTTC
>.|TRBJ2-3|TRBV6-4|TRBD2
CASSLTTSGGSDTQYF
TGTGCCAGCAGTCTTACGACTAGCGGGGGATCAGATACGCAGTATTTT
>.|TRBJ1-6|TRBV7-9|TRBD1
CASSLGTGRNSPLHF
TGTGCCAGCAGCCTTGGGACAGGGAGAAATTCACCCCTCCACTTT
>once|TRBJ2-5|TRBV5-1|.
CASSLGTGTQETQYF
TGCGCCAGCAGCTTGGGAACAGGGACTCAAGAGACCCAGTACTTC
>few|TRBJ2-4|TRBV7-8|.
CASSLAGGYSKNIQYF
TGTGCCAGCAGCTTAGCAGGTGGATATTCCAAAAACATTCAGTACTTC
>.|TRBJ2-7|TRBV27|.
CASSSTGSEQYF
TGTGCCAGCAGTTCGACTGGGTCGGAGCAGTACTTC
>few|TRBJ2-5|TRBV7-2|.
CASSLWVQETQYF
TGTGCCAGCAGCTTATGGGTACAAGAGACCCAGTACTTC
>.|TRBJ1-4|TRBV2|.
CASIGAFNEKLFF
TGTGCCAGCATCGGAGCCTTTAATGAAAAACTGTTTTTT
>few|TRBJ2-5|TRBV25-1|.
CASRQGGPETQYF
TGTGCCAGCAGACAGGGTGGCCCAGAGACCCAGTACTTC
>.|TRBJ2-7|TRBV29-1|.
CSVLGLSSYEQYF
TGCAGCGTGCTGGGTCTAAGCTCCTACGAGCAGTACTTC
>.|TRBJ2-1|TRBV27|TRBD2
CASRPTLTGTSGNPSYNEQFF
TGTGCCAGCAGGCCCACCCTGACCGGGACTAGCGGAAATCCCTCCTACAATGAGCAGTTCTTC
>few|TRBJ2-7|TRBV5-6|TRBD1
CASTSDREVYEQYF
TGTGCCAGCACCTCGGACAGGGAGGTCTACGAGCAGTACTTC
>.|TRBJ2-7|TRBV2|TRBD1
CASSDRDRGDYEQYF
TGTGCCAGCAGTGACCGGGACAGGGGGGATTACGAGCAGTACTTC
>.|TRBJ1-4|TRBV5-4|.
CASSPIPGPEKLFF
TGTGCCAGCAGCCCTATCCCAGGGCCCGAAAAACTGTTTTTT
>.|TRBJ1-4|TRBV9|TRBD1
CASAGQEDEKLFF
TGTGCCAGCGCGGGACAGGAGGATGAAAAACTGTTTTTT
>.|TRBJ2-3|TRBV29-1|TRBD1
CSVEGRTGVSTDTQYF
TGCAGCGTTGAAGGCAGGACAGGGGTCAGCACAGATACGCAGTATTTT
>.|TRBJ2-7|TRBV19|TRBD1
CASGPGQGPYEQYF
TGTGCCAGTGGCCCGGGACAGGGGCCCTACGAGCAGTACTTC
>.|TRBJ2-3|TRBV15|.
CATGVTASNTDTQYF
TGTGCCACGGGGGTGACAGCTTCGAACACAGATACGCAGTATTTT
>.|TRBJ2-5|TRBV27|TRBD2
CASFPHSGGAQETQYF
TGTGCCAGCTTTCCCCATAGCGGGGGGGCCCAAGAGACCCAGTACTTC
>.|TRBJ1-5|TRBV7-9|.
CASSPGEFSQPQHF
TGTGCCAGCAGCCCAGGGGAATTTAGTCAGCCCCAGCATTTT
>few|TRBJ2-1|TRBV4-1|TRBD1
CASSQGRGSYNEQFF
TGCGCCAGCAGCCAAGGCAGGGGGTCCTACAATGAGCAGTTCTTC
>.|TRBJ2-3|TRBV28|.
CASSPDIYTDTQYF
TGTGCCAGCAGTCCGGACATATACACAGATACGCAGTATTTT
>.|TRBJ2-2|TRBV30|.
CACEGRELFF
TGTGCCTGCGAGGGGCGGGAGCTGTTTTTT
>.|TRBJ1-5|TRBV7-8|.
CASSSRDGDQPQHF
TGTGCCAGCAGCTCCCGGGACGGCGATCAGCCCCAGCATTTT
>once|TRBJ2-7|TRBV11-2|TRBD1
CASSLVGQGIPPDYEQYF
TGTGCCAGCAGCTTAGTAGGACAGGGGATACCTCCTGACTACGAGCAGTACTTC
>.|TRBJ2-3|TRBV7-9|TRBD1
CASSHTRDRGTDTQYF
TGTGCCAGCAGCCACACCCGGGACAGAGGCACAGATACGCAGTATTTT
>.|TRBJ2-3|TRBV7-2|.
CASSLGPFDTQYF
TGTGCCAGCAGCTTAGGCCCCTTTGACACGCAGTATTTT
>.|TRBJ2-2|TRBV7-2|.
CASSLTGFGGTGELFF
TGTGCCAGCAGCTTAACAGGGTTCGGGGGCACCGGGGAGCTGTTTTTT
>.|TRBJ2-7|TRBV7-2|.
CASSFRMSTSSYEQYF
TGTGCCAGCAGCTTTAGGATGTCCACGAGCTCCTACGAGCAGTACTTC
>.|TRBJ2-5|TRBV9|TRBD2
CASSFEAGEILQETQYF
TGTGCCAGCAGCTTCGAAGCGGGGGAGATACTCCAAGAGACCCAGTACTTC
>.|TRBJ2-3|TRBV10-2|.
CASSELGKGADTQYF
TGCGCCAGCAGTGAGCTGGGGAAGGGGGCAGATACGCAGTATTTT
>.|TRBJ2-7|TRBV9|TRBD2
CASSSGGADEQYF
TGTGCCAGCAGCAGCGGGGGGGCGGACGAGCAGTACTTC
>.|TRBJ2-7|TRBV4-1|.
CASSQAPAAYEQYF
TGCGCCAGCAGCCAAGCACCAGCCGCCTACGAGCAGTACTTC
>.|TRBJ2-1|TRBV6-5|TRBD1
CASSRQGPYNEQFF
TGTGCCAGCAGTCGACAGGGACCATACAATGAGCAGTTCTTC
>once|TRBJ2-1|TRBV7-9|.
CASSLRGLRSYNEQFF
TGTGCCAGCAGCTTACGGGGGTTAAGGTCCTACAATGAGCAGTTCTTC
>.|TRBJ2-3|TRBV6-5|TRBD2
CASSSSGVLSDTQYF
TGCGCCAGCAGCAGTAGCGGGGTCCTTTCAGATACGCAGTATTTT
>.|TRBJ2-1|TRBV27|TRBD2
CATAVSGGASHEQFF
TGTGCCACCGCGGTTAGCGGGGGGGCTTCCCATGAGCAGTTCTTC
>.|TRBJ2-3|TRBV19|.
CASRGAGTDTQYF
TGTGCCAGTCGGGGGGCGGGCACAGATACGCAGTATTTT
>once|TRBJ2-1|TRBV29-1|.
CSVSDEMSPYNEQFF
TGCAGCGTTTCGGACGAGATGAGCCCCTACAATGAGCAGTTCTTC
>few|TRBJ2-3|TRBV4-3|TRBD2
CASSPHYGGGTDTQYF
TGCGCCAGCAGCCCACATTACGGGGGGGGCACAGATACGCAGTATTTT